Listed below are T cell receptor beta chains from one sample, sequenced in a study of immune evolution from preneoplasia to lung adenocarcinoma. Some clones are missing from TCRdb's copy, which holds only in-frame ones; the method was immunoSEQ multiplex PCR. The sample lists some 7,600 clones; roughly 69% were seen once. Sequencing was performed on FFPE atypical adenomatous hyperplasia tissue from the lung. Source of these receptors: a donor at least 70 years old with lung adenocarcinoma. Some clones in this sample may be carry-over from other donors' samples. CDR3s include the opening cysteine and the closing phenylalanine or tryptophan. Each record gives: J gene, clone size, D gene, V gene, CDR3 DNA, CDR3 protein. D genes are given only for firm matches. Some rows mark clone size as missing; the rest say once, few, many or name a class of expanded clone.

TRBJ1-2 | - | - | TRBV4-3 | TGCGCCAGCAGCCAAGATAGGACACGGGGAGGCTACACCTTC | CASSQDRTRGGYTF
TRBJ2-5 | - | - | TRBV6-5 | TGTGCCAGCACACCCAGTGGGGGCGCAATAGAGACCCAGTACTTC | CASTPSGGAIETQYF
TRBJ2-7 | - | - | TRBV5-1 | TGCGCCAGCAGCCGAAATGCGAGGGAGGCCTACGAGCAGTACTTC | CASSRNAREAYEQYF
TRBJ2-1 | - | - | TRBV20-1 | TGCAGTCATCAAAGGCTTGAGCAGTTCTTC | CSHQRLEQFF
TRBJ2-3 | - | - | TRBV7-8 | TGTGCCAGCACGGAACAGCTGTGGGGAGATACGCAGTATTTT | CASTEQLWGDTQYF
TRBJ1-2 | - | - | TRBV4-1 | TGCGCCAGCAGCCGAGAGACCCGTAATGGCTACACCTTC | CASSRETRNGYTF
TRBJ2-7 | - | TRBD1 | TRBV5-1 | TGCGCCAGCAGCTCGGGACAGGGGGTGTCCGAGCAGTACTTC | CASSSGQGVSEQYF
TRBJ2-5 | large | - | TRBV7-3 | TGTGCCAGCAGCTTAACGGTGGCAGACCAAGAGACCCAGTACTTC | CASSLTVADQETQYF
TRBJ2-6 | - | - | TRBV6-1 | TGTGCCACCAACCCCCGGGCTTCTGGGGCCAACGTCCTGACTTTC | CATNPRASGANVLTF
TRBJ2-7 | - | TRBD1 | TRBV14 | TGTGCCAGCAGCCCACAGGGGTACGAGCAGTACTTC | CASSPQGYEQYF
TRBJ2-2 | few | - | TRBV11-3 | TGTGCCAGCAGCCTTACCCCGGTGGCCGGGGAGCTGTTTTTT | CASSLTPVAGELFF
TRBJ2-1 | - | - | TRBV10-2 | TGCGCCAGCAGCTATGACCTCAATGAGCAGTTCTTC | CASSYDLNEQFF
TRBJ1-2 | few | - | TRBV15 | TGTGCCACCAGCAGAGATATAGTAGCTATGGAGGGCTACACCTTC | CATSRDIVAMEGYTF
TRBJ1-5 | once | TRBD1 | TRBV9 | TGTGCCAGCAGCGCAGGACAGGGGGCTAGGCAGCCCCAGCATTTT | CASSAGQGARQPQHF
TRBJ2-7 | few | - | TRBV6-1 | TGTGCCAGCAGTGAGCGGACCGGGTCCTACGAGCAGTACTTC | CASSERTGSYEQYF
TRBJ1-1 | - | - | TRBV19 | TGTGCCAGTAGTCCTGTGGGTAGGGGCTGGAACGCTGAAGCTTTCTTT | CASSPVGRGWNAEAFF
TRBJ2-5 | once | - | TRBV9 | TGTGCCAGCAGCGTAGATATCGGCCCGCGCGGGGAGACCCAGTACTTC | CASSVDIGPRGETQYF
TRBJ1-6 | - | - | TRBV6-1 | TGTGCCAGCAGTGAACCACAGGAACGGTCACCCCTCCACTTT | CASSEPQERSPLHF
TRBJ2-4 | - | - | TRBV11-3 | TGTGCCAGCAGCACCCGGCAGGACATTCAGTACTTC | CASSTRQDIQYF
TRBJ1-2 | - | - | TRBV4-1 | TGCGCCAGCAGCCAAGATACACAGGGCTATGGCTACACCTTC | CASSQDTQGYGYTF
TRBJ2-1 | once | TRBD2 | TRBV5-5 | TGTGCCAGCAGCCTATCACTAGGGACTAGCGGGGGATATGAGCAGTTCTTC | CASSLSLGTSGGYEQFF
TRBJ2-7 | - | TRBD1 | TRBV9 | TGTGCCAGCAGCCCCGGACAGGGGGCCTACGAGCAGTACTTC | CASSPGQGAYEQYF